The sequence of this T cell receptor (beta chain) was determined in a study of blood T cells in healthy people across ages. This clonotype was counted ten times or more. Using a J-beta primer mix together with a sample-barcoded 5' primer, a second PCR was run for about 6 to 11 cycles. TCRdb independently ran MiXCR on the 5' RACE reads; one entry per CDR3 protein. In the table there are about 1.4 million distinct CDR3 sequences, roughly 60% of which are singletons. V was shortened by 0 bases and J by 6 bases, with 6 bases between the two germline ends. The CDR3 contains 13 residues. Aged about 6 to 100, donors were systemically healthy Caucasians from Russia. For every donor, a draw yielded around 10 milliliters of peripheral blood.

This clonotype originated in a man between 18 and 29 years old in good health. This chain uses TRBV12-3 or TRBV12-4 with TRBJ2-1; D call uncertain. The sequencing sample was made of blood. The chain's CDR3 is CASSLAPGNEQFF. The DNA for the CDR3 is TGTGCCAGCAGTTTAGCGCCGGGCAATGAGCAGTTCTTC.